What follows are 27 T cell receptor beta chains derived from one specimen sequenced in a study of T cell responses to AZD1222 COVID-19 vaccine. The assay was immunoSEQ multiplex PCR, and TCRdb's table has in-frame clones only and misses some. The data show about 140,000 clones, with over 65% seen just once and 4.1% held by the top ten. The sequencing here drew on peripheral blood, taken on day 0 of AZD1222 vaccination. The receptors come from an adult in good health.

J is TRBJ1-1 and V is TRBV5-1, with 7 bases matching TRBD1. Germline V gene sequence: CDR1 SGHRS, CDR2 YFSETQ. The CDR3 has 15 amino acids. Trimming removed 0 bases from V and 6 bases from J; junction bases left unmatched: 8. CDR3 amino acids: CASSLALSRGSEAFF. The CDR3 region has the DNA TGCGCCAGCAGCTTGGCTTTGTCCAGGGGGTCTGAAGCTTTCTTT.

This sequence joins TRBV11-3 and TRBJ2-3, with a weak D call TRBD1 (6 bases). The CDR3 length is 16 residues. V lost 0 bases, J lost 0 bases, and 10 bases lay in between. Germline CDR1 SGHNT, CDR2 YENEEA. For the CDR3, the DNA is TGTGCCAGCAGCTTAGAGGGGACATCTAGCACAGATACGCAGTATTTT. This sequence encodes CASSLEGTSSTDTQYF. Variable domain in full (rest from reference TRBV11-3 and TRBJ2-3): EAGVVQSPRYKIIEKKQPVAFWCNPISGHNTLYWYLQNLGQGPELLIRYENEEAVDDSQLPKDRFSAERLKGVDSTLKIQPAELGDSAVYLCASSLEGTSSTDTQYFGPGTRLTVL.

The rearrangement uses TRBV28 and TRBJ1-4, with no clear D. The length of the CDR3 is 14 residues. The V and J ends lost 5 bases and 8 bases respectively, with 15 bases between them. Germline lookup yields CDR1 MDHEN and CDR2 SYDVKM. The CDR3 loop reads CASSPPVPREKLFF. In nucleotides, the CDR3 is TGTGCCAGCAGTCCCCCCGTTCCACGGGAAAAACTGTTTTTT. Combining the CDR3 with reference TRBV28 and TRBJ1-4 gives the whole variable domain DVKVTQSSRYLVKRTGEKVFLECVQDMDHENMFWYRQDPGLGLRLIYFSYDVKMKEKGDIPEGYSVSREKKERFSLILESASTNQTSMYLCASSPPVPREKLFFGSGTQLSVL.

Remarks on this clone: Other DNA sequences within the sample encode an identical CDR3. This chain connects TRBV7-3 to TRBJ1-1; 7 bases match TRBD1. Germline V gene data show CDR1 as SGHTA and CDR2 as FQGTGA. The CDR3 totals 13 residues. The junction had 3 bases not matched to a gene; V was cut back by 4 bases and J by 4 bases. Written as DNA, the CDR3 is TGTGCCAGCAGCTCCTCAGGGGGCACTGAAGCTTTCTTT. This translates into CASSSSGGTEAFF.

The rearrangement uses TRBV3-1 (or the pseudogene TRBV3-2) and TRBJ2-5, with D perhaps TRBD2 (6 bases). The CDR3 is 15 residues long. CDR1 is LGHDT and CDR2 is YNNKEL in the germline V gene (reference sequence). V lost 5 bases and J 1 base, leaving 14 bases between the germline ends. DNA for the CDR3: TGTGCCAGCAGCAAGGAAGCGGGCCCCCAAGAGACCCAGTACTTC. Translated, it gives CASSKEAGPQETQYF.

CDR3 coding DNA: TGTGCCAGCTCACCACTAAGCAGCTCTCAGCCCCAGCATTTT. Its protein is CASSPLSSSQPQHF. This chain uses TRBV18 with TRBJ1-5; D unclear. The germline V and J ends were trimmed by 1 base and 6 bases, with 10 bases remaining between them. Germline CDR1 is KGHSH and CDR2 is LQKENI. The CDR3 is 14 amino acids.

The V and J genes are TRBV7-3 and TRBJ2-5, with D maybe TRBD1 (5 bases). V was trimmed by 1 base and J by 2 bases, leaving 8 bases between them. Germline V gene data show CDR1 as SGHTA and CDR2 as FQGTGA. The length of the CDR3 is 14 residues. CDR3 residues: CASSLKGPQETQYF. The CDR3 DNA follows: TGTGCCAGCAGCTTAAAGGGGCCACAAGAGACCCAGTACTTC.

This chain connects TRBV27 to TRBJ1-2; no clear D gene. The CDR3 extends over 14 amino acids. V was pared by 7 bases and J by 8 bases, with 20 bases between. Per the germline V gene, CDR1 is MNHEY and CDR2 is SMNVEV (reference sequence). The CDR3 loop is CASTTTHDLVGYTF. Here the CDR3 DNA reads TGTGCCAGCACAACGACACACGACCTGGTGGGCTACACCTTC.

J is TRBJ1-1 and V is TRBV3-1 (or the pseudogene TRBV3-2); TRBD1 agrees at 7 bases. The CDR3 is 14 amino acids. The germline gives CDR1 LGHDT, CDR2 YNNKEL (reference sequence). V was clipped by 4 bases and J by 1 base; unmatched bases: 3. CDR3 in amino acids: CASSPTGANTEAFF. DNA for the CDR3: TGTGCCAGCAGCCCAACAGGGGCGAACACTGAAGCTTTCTTT.

This chain connects TRBV7-2 to TRBJ1-2; D is unclear. The germline V gene encodes CDR1 SGHTA and CDR2 FQGNSA. This CDR3 comprises 16 residues. The V and J ends lost 5 bases and 7 bases respectively, with 23 bases between them. The CDR3 nucleotides are TGTGCCAGCAGCCGGAGCAGGCGGGTTTCCCAGTTTGGCTACACCTTC. Amino acids: CASSRSRRVSQFGYTF.

This clone appeared once. The rearrangement joins TRBV29-1 to TRBJ1-1, with D hard to call. Trimming left V 8 bases short and J 6 bases short, with 19 bases between. CDR3 length equals 13 residues. The V gene's germline CDR1 is SQVTM and CDR2 ANQGSEA. DNA of the CDR3: TGCAGCCTGAGGGTTTCGACAACGGCTGAAGCTTTCTTT. This translates into CSLRVSTTAEAFF. The variable domain in full, completed from reference TRBV29-1 and TRBJ1-1, reads SAVISQKPSRDICQRGTSLTIQCQVDSQVTMMFWYRQQPGQSLTLIATANQGSEATYESGFVIDKFPISRPNLTFSTLTVSNMSPEDSSIYLCSLRVSTTAEAFFGQGTRLTVV.

The rearrangement joins TRBV5-1 to TRBJ1-5; no clear D. CDR1 is SGHRS, CDR2 YFSETQ, per germline. This CDR3 is built from 13 residues. V lost 1 base and J 3 bases, leaving 5 bases between the germline ends. CDR3 loop: CASSLTVNQPQHF. Here the CDR3 DNA reads TGCGCCAGCAGCTTGACAGTCAATCAGCCCCAGCATTTT.

This chain joins TRBV11-2 and TRBJ1-5; perhaps TRBD1 as D (6 bases). V shed 5 bases and J shed 0 bases, with 20 bases lying between them. The CDR3 has 18 amino acids. Germline CDR1 SGHAT, CDR2 FQNNGV. The CDR3 DNA sequence: TGTGCCAGCAGCCTCGACCTGACACCGGGGGCTAGCAATCAGCCCCAGCATTTT. Its protein is CASSLDLTPGASNQPQHF.

This sequence joins TRBV30 and TRBJ2-7; D gene unclear. The V gene lost 1 base and the J gene lost 2 bases, with 3 bases spanning the gap. Germline-derived CDR1 and CDR2 are GTSNPN and SVGIG (reference sequence). This CDR3 is 11 amino acids long. CDR3 in DNA: TGTGCCTGGAGTGGGGCCTACGAGCAGTACTTC. Encoded protein: CAWSGAYEQYF.

J is TRBJ1-1 and V is TRBV7-6; maybe TRBD1 (5 bases). V lost 4 bases and J 1 base, leaving 13 bases between the germline ends. The CDR3 spans 15 residues. Germline values: CDR1 SGHVS, CDR2 FNYEAQ. Here the CDR3 reads CASSSGKRPNTEAFF. DNA for the CDR3: TGTGCCAGCAGCTCAGGGAAAAGGCCGAACACTGAAGCTTTCTTT.

V is TRBV29-1 and J is TRBJ1-2, with TRBD1 matching 8 bases. This CDR3 is 16 amino acids long. The V segment lost 4 bases and the J segment 2 bases; nucleotides outside the gene matches: 12. From germline, CDR1 is SQVTM and CDR2 ANQGSEA. CDR3 sequence reads: CSVVFGTGGRNYGYTF. CDR3 bases: TGCAGCGTTGTTTTCGGGACAGGAGGGCGAAACTATGGCTACACCTTC. The full variable domain, with the rest looked up from reference TRBV29-1 and TRBJ1-2, is SAVISQKPSRDICQRGTSLTIQCQVDSQVTMMFWYRQQPGQSLTLIATANQGSEATYESGFVIDKFPISRPNLTFSTLTVSNMSPEDSSIYLCSVVFGTGGRNYGYTFGSGTRLTVV.

This chain uses TRBV3-1 (or the pseudogene TRBV3-2) with TRBJ1-1; the D gene is possibly TRBD1 (5 bases). This CDR3 has 14 amino acids. V was cut by 0 bases and J by 4 bases, with 9 bases left in between. Germline CDR1 is LGHDT and CDR2 is YNNKEL (reference sequence). The CDR3 nucleotides are TGTGCCAGCAGCCAAGAACCCGGGGGCACTGAAGCTTTCTTT. The encoded protein is CASSQEPGGTEAFF.

The chain carries TRBV29-1 and TRBJ1-1; D gene ambiguous. This CDR3 is 11 amino acids long. Trimming took 6 bases from V and 1 from J, leaving 6 bases between them. Germline V gives CDR1 SQVTM, CDR2 ANQGSEA. CDR3 coding DNA: TGCAGCGTCCAATGGAACACTGAAGCTTTCTTT. Its protein is CSVQWNTEAFF.

The chain links TRBV5-5 to TRBJ1-1; D not resolved. The length of the CDR3 is 14 residues. The ends were cut back, 0 bases at V and 0 bases at J, with 6 bases in the middle. Germline V gene lookup returns CDR1 SGHKS and CDR2 YYEKEE (reference sequence). CDR3 bases: TGTGCCAGCAGCTTGGAACCGCTGAACACTGAAGCTTTCTTT. Translation gives CASSLEPLNTEAFF.

The V call is TRBV15, the J call TRBJ1-5, with D uncertain. V lost 3 bases and J 6 bases, leaving 18 bases between the germline ends. Germline V CDR1 and CDR2: LNHNV, YYDKDF (reference sequence). CDR3 length: 16 amino acids. The CDR3 DNA sequence: TGTGCCACCAGCAGGCACGACACTGACGGGCGTCAGCCCCAGCATTTT. Encoded protein: CATSRHDTDGRQPQHF.

This sequence joins TRBV11-2 and TRBJ1-2; TRBD1 matches at 7 bases. This CDR3 is 16 amino acids long. V lost 1 base, J lost 0 bases, and 5 bases stayed unmatched. Germline V gives CDR1 SGHAT, CDR2 FQNNGV. The CDR3 sequence: CASSLAFGTANYGYTF. CDR3 DNA: TGTGCCAGCAGCTTAGCTTTTGGGACAGCTAACTATGGCTACACCTTC.

This clone showed up just a few times. V is TRBV27 and J is TRBJ1-4; D perhaps matches TRBD1 (6 bases). V shed 5 bases and J shed 7 bases, with 14 bases lying between them. The CDR3 loop spans 14 amino acids. The germline gives CDR1 MNHEY, CDR2 SMNVEV (reference sequence). CDR3: CASSRLGGLEKLFF. The DNA for the CDR3 is TGTGCCAGCAGTAGGTTGGGGGGGCTTGAAAAACTGTTTTTT. The full variable domain, completed using reference TRBV27 and TRBJ1-4, is EAQVTQNPRYLITVTGKKLTVTCSQNMNHEYMSWYRQDPGLGLRQIYYSMNVEVTDKGDVPEGYKVSRKEKRNFPLILESPSPNQTSLYFCASSRLGGLEKLFFGSGTQLSVL.

The J gene is TRBJ2-2, the V gene TRBV2, with D unclear. CDR1 is SNHLY, CDR2 FYNNEI, per germline. The CDR3 consists of 15 residues. Trimming removed 6 bases at V and 3 bases at J, with 14 bases between. DNA for the CDR3: TGTGCCAGCAGCGCCTACTCCACTGACACCGGGGAGCTGTTTTTT. This translates into CASSAYSTDTGELFF.

V usage is TRBV3-1 (or the pseudogene TRBV3-2) and J usage is TRBJ1-2; D is unclear. Trimming stripped 4 bases from V and 8 bases from J, with 11 bases between. The CDR3 is made up of 12 amino acids. The germline CDR1 and CDR2 sequences are LGHDT and YNNKEL (reference sequence). This chain's CDR3 is CASSLLRRGYTF. The CDR3 DNA follows: TGTGCCAGCAGCCTCCTCAGGAGGGGCTACACCTTC.

The chain combines TRBV27 with TRBJ1-2, with a tentative D call TRBD1 (5 bases). Germline lookup yields CDR1 MNHEY and CDR2 SMNVEV (reference sequence). V was pared by 6 bases and J by 6 bases, with 23 bases between. The CDR3 totals 16 residues. CDR3 amino acids: CASSSFGAGDRDGYTF. The CDR3 nucleotides are TGTGCCAGCAGCTCCTTCGGGGCAGGAGATAGGGATGGCTACACCTTC.

V gene TRBV5-1 combines with J gene TRBJ1-4; D gene uncertain. This CDR3 is 16 amino acids long. The V and J ends lost 3 bases and 4 bases respectively, with 16 bases between them. Germline loops: CDR1 SGHRS, CDR2 YFSETQ. The CDR3 DNA is TGCGCCAGCAGCTCCTCCGGAGATTTACTTAATGAAAAACTGTTTTTT. Its protein product is CASSSSGDLLNEKLFF.

The V and J genes are TRBV3-1 (or the pseudogene TRBV3-2) and TRBJ1-2; a possible D gene is TRBD1 (5 bases). The CDR3 spans 18 residues. V was cut by 1 base and J by 0 bases, with 18 bases left in between. Germline loops: CDR1 LGHDT, CDR2 YNNKEL (reference sequence). The CDR3 DNA is TGTGCCAGCAGCCAAGTCCCCGGGGCCGAAAGAGCTAACTATGGCTACACCTTC. Protein product: CASSQVPGAERANYGYTF.